A single sample is the source of the 27 T cell receptor beta chains below, sequenced in a study of blood T cell repertoires in COVID-19. Clones were sequenced by immunoSEQ multiplex PCR, and TCRdb holds only the in-frame ones, with some missing. This sample has about 440,000 clones, with around nine tenths found just once. Sequencing was performed on PBMCs or T cells enriched from blood (not recorded which). These TCRs come from a woman aged 18-29 years with acute COVID-19.

This clone was counted once. CDR3 protein: CASSFRTPSGLASSEQYF. The CDR3 DNA reads as TGTGCCAGCAGTTTCCGCACCCCAAGCGGACTAGCTTCTTCCGAGCAGTACTTC. The chain carries TRBV28 and TRBJ2-7, with 8 bases that match TRBD2. The V gene's germline CDR1 is MDHEN and CDR2 SYDVKM. V shed 3 bases and J 6 bases; nucleotides not matched to a gene: 19. There are 18 residues in the CDR3.

The J gene is TRBJ1-2, the V gene TRBV2; D may be TRBD1 (5 bases). Trimming took 6 bases from V and 8 from J, leaving 10 bases between them. The CDR3 runs to 11 residues. Germline CDR1 is SNHLY and CDR2 is FYNNEI. CDR3 in DNA: TGTGCCAGCAGGCAGGGTGGAGGCTACACCTTC. As protein: CASRQGGGYTF. The full variable domain, its missing parts supplied by reference TRBV2 and TRBJ1-2, is EPEVTQTPSHQVTQMGQEVILRCVPISNHLYFYWYRQILGQKVEFLVSFYNNEISEKSEIFDDQFSVERPDGSNFTLKIRSTKLEDSAMYFCASRQGGGYTFGSGTRLTVV.

The CDR3 nucleotides are TGTGCCAGCAGTTTAGGACCAGACAGGGGGCTGAACACTGAAGCTTTCTTT. As protein: CASSLGPDRGLNTEAFF. The J gene is TRBJ1-1, the V gene TRBV28, with TRBD1 matching 10 bases. With V trimmed by 2 bases and J by 0 bases, 6 bases remained unmatched. The CDR3 spans 17 residues. CDR1 is MDHEN and CDR2 is SYDVKM in the germline V gene. Supplemented by reference TRBV28 and TRBJ1-1, the full variable domain reads DVKVTQSSRYLVKRTGEKVFLECVQDMDHENMFWYRQDPGLGLRLIYFSYDVKMKEKGDIPEGYSVSREKKERFSLILESASTNQTSMYLCASSLGPDRGLNTEAFFGQGTRLTVV.

This clone was observed once. The chain uses TRBV30 and TRBJ2-5; a possible D gene is TRBD2 (5 bases). Germline lookup yields CDR1 GTSNPN and CDR2 SVGIG (reference sequence). This CDR3 is 11 amino acids long. V was pared by 0 bases and J by 7 bases, with 6 bases between. The DNA of the CDR3 is TGTGCCTGGAGTGTACTAGGGACCCAGTACTTC. Encoded protein: CAWSVLGTQYF.

In the case of this clone: Other nucleotide sequences from this sample produce the same CDR3. This chain uses TRBV7-2 with TRBJ2-1; 8 bases align to TRBD2. With 4 bases clipped from V and 2 bases from J, the junction kept 4 bases outside the gene matches. CDR1 SGHTA and CDR2 FQGNSA come from the germline V gene. This CDR3 has 15 amino acids. DNA for the CDR3: TGTGCCAGCAGCTCCACTAGCGGTACCTACAATGAGCAGTTCTTC. This sequence encodes CASSSTSGTYNEQFF.

In this sample, this clone turned up once. The rearrangement links TRBV25-1 to TRBJ2-7, with D hard to call. The CDR3 spans 11 residues. Germline CDR1 and CDR2: MGHDK and SYGVNS. Trimming removed 5 bases at V and 1 base at J, with 3 bases between. The CDR3 coding sequence is TGTGCCAGCAGTCGTTCCTACGAGCAGTACTTC. This sequence encodes CASSRSYEQYF.

The genes are TRBV28 and TRBJ1-5, with D maybe TRBD1 (5 bases). V shed 7 bases and J shed 5 bases, with 12 bases lying between them. Germline assignment: CDR1 MDHEN and CDR2 SYDVKM. This CDR3 is built from 13 residues. The CDR3 reads CASTGTGDQPQHF. CDR3 DNA sequence: TGTGCCAGCACCGGTACAGGAGATCAGCCCCAGCATTTT.

This rearrangement joins TRBV5-5 to TRBJ2-5; weak D call: TRBD2 (6 bases). Trimming removed 0 bases from V and 4 bases from J, with 16 bases in between. This CDR3 has 16 residues. From germline, CDR1 is SGHKS and CDR2 YYEKEE (reference sequence). Here the CDR3 DNA reads TGTGCCAGCAGCTTGGCCGAGTGGGAGGAAGGAGAGACCCAGTACTTC. It is translated as CASSLAEWEEGETQYF.

V gene TRBV7-2 combines with J gene TRBJ2-3; TRBD2 matches at 10 bases. In germline, CDR1 is SGHTA, CDR2 FQGNSA. V lost 5 bases, J lost 10 bases, and 15 bases stayed unmatched. The CDR3 is 16 amino acids. CDR3 sequence (DNA): TGTGCCAGCAGCAGGTTGCTAGCGGGAGTAGGTAGTCCGCAGTATTTT. This gives the protein CASSRLLAGVGSPQYF.

The chain has TRBV11-2 and TRBJ2-1, with TRBD2 matching 14 bases. The CDR3 length is 14 residues. Per the germline V gene, CDR1 is SGHAT and CDR2 is FQNNGV. Trimming took 11 bases from V and 2 from J; bases not matched to a gene: 2. The CDR3 region is CAGGLAGAYNEQFF. CDR3 DNA sequence: TGTGCCGGGGGACTAGCGGGAGCCTACAATGAGCAGTTCTTC.

The chain carries TRBV15 and TRBJ2-2; D is undetermined. The germline gives CDR1 LNHNV, CDR2 YYDKDF (reference sequence). V was pared by 0 bases and J by 5 bases, with 4 bases between. This CDR3 contains 13 residues. The CDR3 DNA sequence: TGTGCCACCAGCAGAGATGAGACCGGGGAGCTGTTTTTT. Protein product: CATSRDETGELFF.

The chain employs TRBV14 and TRBJ1-2, with D hard to call. The CDR3 runs 14 residues. The V gene lost 0 bases and the J gene lost 5 bases, with 10 bases spanning the gap. The germline CDR1 and CDR2 sequences are SGHDN and FVKESK. The CDR3 is CASSQDLRLYGYTF. CDR3 DNA: TGTGCCAGCAGCCAAGATTTACGGTTGTATGGCTACACCTTC.

The genes are TRBV19 and TRBJ1-1; TRBD1 matches 10 bases. CDR3 length: 13 amino acids. V shed 8 bases, J shed 4 bases, and the junction held 4 bases outside the gene matches. Germline V gives CDR1 LNHDA, CDR2 SQIVND (reference sequence). The CDR3 is CASGRTGGTEAFF. As DNA, the CDR3 is TGTGCCAGTGGAAGGACAGGGGGCACTGAAGCTTTCTTT.

V and J are TRBV19 and TRBJ1-1; D call uncertain. Trimming shortened V by 6 bases and J by 5 bases, and 10 bases separated the two germline ends. Germline assignment: CDR1 LNHDA and CDR2 SQIVND (reference sequence). CDR3 size: 12 residues. The CDR3 reads CASSTPSTEAFF. DNA for the CDR3: TGTGCCAGTAGCACTCCTTCAACTGAAGCTTTCTTT.

The CDR3 region is CASSYPGLAGGRQFF. The CDR3 DNA sequence: TGTGCCAGCAGTTACCCCGGACTAGCGGGAGGGCGGCAGTTCTTC. The rearrangement uses TRBV6-2 or TRBV6-3 and TRBJ2-1, with 15 bases fitting TRBD2. CDR3 size: 15 residues. Germline V lookup: CDR1 MNHEY, CDR2 SVGEGT. J lost 12 bases, V lost 2 bases, and 5 bases had no gene match.

V is TRBV3-1 (or the pseudogene TRBV3-2) and J is TRBJ2-3, with 11 bases identical to TRBD2. This CDR3 is built from 18 residues. Per the germline V gene, CDR1 is LGHDT and CDR2 is YNNKEL (reference sequence). Trimming took 0 bases from V and 1 from J; bases not matched to a gene: 6. The CDR3 sequence is CASSQEPLAGEGTDTQYF. CDR3 nucleotides: TGTGCCAGCAGCCAAGAACCACTAGCGGGAGAGGGCACAGATACGCAGTATTTT.

The genes are TRBV11-2 and TRBJ2-7; D remains unclear. The length of the CDR3 is 12 residues. V was pared by 8 bases and J by 0 bases, with 8 bases between. CDR1 and CDR2 from the germline V gene are SGHAT and FQNNGV. The CDR3 DNA is TGTGCCAGCCGCTCCAACTCCTACGAGCAGTACTTC. Its protein is CASRSNSYEQYF.

The chain joins TRBV7-2 to TRBJ1-5; 8 bases line up with TRBD1. CDR3 length: 15 residues. The germline gives CDR1 SGHTA, CDR2 FQGNSA. Trimming removed 7 bases from V and 4 bases from J; junction bases left unmatched: 9. The CDR3 DNA is TGTGCCAGCAACCAAGTAGGACAGGGAAATCAGCCCCAGCATTTT. Its protein is CASNQVGQGNQPQHF.

CDR3 region: CASSSSTHEQYF. The DNA for the CDR3 is TGTGCCAGCAGTTCTAGTACCCACGAGCAGTACTTC. The chain couples TRBV28 to TRBJ2-7; no reliable D call. In germline, CDR1 is MDHEN, CDR2 SYDVKM. With 4 bases removed from V and 5 bases from J, the gap between germline ends came to 9 bases. This CDR3 spans 12 amino acids.

This chain uses TRBV5-3 with TRBJ1-1; possibly TRBD1 for D (5 bases). TRBV5-3 is an ORF for which the function is uncertain. V lost 4 bases and J 1 base, leaving 14 bases between the germline ends. The CDR3 extends over 15 amino acids. The CDR3, as DNA: TGTGCCAGAAGCCGCTGGGGGGAGAAGAACACTGAAGCTTTCTTT. Its protein product is CARSRWGEKNTEAFF.

J is TRBJ1-1 and V is TRBV15; D unresolved. The ends were cut back, 3 bases at V and 1 base at J, with 9 bases in the middle. From germline, CDR1 is LNHNV and CDR2 YYDKDF (reference sequence). This CDR3 comprises 14 residues. The CDR3 DNA is TGTGCCACCAGCAGCCAACGACAGAACACTGAAGCTTTCTTT. The encoded protein is CATSSQRQNTEAFF.

The rearrangement uses TRBV6-6 and TRBJ2-2; a possible D gene is TRBD1 (6 bases). The CDR3 sequence is 12 residues long. Germline V CDR1 and CDR2: MNHNY, SVGAGI (reference sequence). V shed 6 bases and J shed 5 bases, with 7 bases lying between them. CDR3 amino acids: CASSQGTGELFF. The CDR3 DNA reads TGTGCCAGCAGCCAGGGGACCGGGGAGCTGTTTTTT.

The chain uses TRBV5-5 and TRBJ1-2; D ambiguous. The V and J ends lost 4 bases and 4 bases respectively, with 11 bases between them. The CDR3 length is 13 residues. Germline CDR1 SGHKS, CDR2 YYEKEE (reference sequence). The CDR3 DNA reads as TGTGCCAGCAGCCCCGACACAGCCTATGGCTACACCTTC. Residues: CASSPDTAYGYTF.

The chain combines TRBV9 with TRBJ1-2, with D possibly TRBD1 on 5 matching bases. CDR1 and CDR2 (germline): SGDLS, YYNGEE. V lost 2 bases to trimming and J lost 4 bases, with 15 bases between them. This CDR3 is 15 amino acids long. CDR3 bases: TGTGCCAGCAGCGTTTCAGGGCAGGTCCTCTATGGCTACACCTTC. Protein sequence: CASSVSGQVLYGYTF.

This chain connects TRBV28 to TRBJ1-5, with a tentative D call TRBD1 (5 bases). The V end lost 3 bases, the J end lost 2 bases, and 14 bases lay between the germline ends. Per germline, CDR1 MDHEN and CDR2 SYDVKM. The CDR3 runs 16 residues. The CDR3 DNA reads TGTGCCAGCAGTTTTCTGGGGGGTAAGGGCAATCAGCCCCAGCATTTT. Translation: CASSFLGGKGNQPQHF.

As concerns this clone: Other DNA sequences from this sample encode an identical CDR3 as well. The genes are TRBV2 and TRBJ1-1, with D perhaps matching TRBD1 (5 bases). The CDR3 contains 12 residues. Germline CDR1 and CDR2: SNHLY and FYNNEI. Trimming cost V 9 bases and J 4 bases, with 12 bases left between them. The DNA for the CDR3 is TGTGCCAGTGGGACGGGAGTCACTGAAGCTTTCTTT. It is translated as CASGTGVTEAFF.

The CDR3 protein is CASTTGTYNSPLHF. DNA for the CDR3: TGTGCCAGCACGACAGGGACCTATAATTCACCCCTCCACTTT. The chain uses TRBV6-5 and TRBJ1-6, with 7 bases fitting TRBD1. The V and J ends lost 7 bases and 2 bases, in that order; junction bases with no gene match: 2. The length of the CDR3 is 14 residues. The germline gives CDR1 MNHEY, CDR2 SVGAGI.